This T cell receptor (beta chain) came from a study of T-cell reconstitution after alpha-beta-depleted transplantation in children (dated by TCRdb to the mid-2010s). Regarding the research as a whole: Using TCR repertoire profiling, the study quantitatively followed how T-cell immune reconstitution unfolded in children after TCRalphabeta/CD19-depleted allogeneic hematopoietic cell transplantation.

This clonotype was counted many times. Its specific antigen is unknown. No much larger clone exists at a distance of one base, and base qualities are not known. CDR1 and CDR2, looked up from the germline V gene (reference sequence), are LGHDT and YNNKEL. Its CDR3 holds 14 amino acids, cysteine through phenylalanine. Kept here is only the CDR3 DNA, which spans 42 bases and is read in frame from base 1. V is shortened by 5 bases, J by 5 bases, and the region joining them spans 13 bases. What the authors observed across the whole study: Apparently early alphabetaT-cell count recovery about two months after transplant reportedly relied on only several hundred rapidly expanded clones derived from non-depleted graft cells. Hyperexpanded clone frequencies declined over subsequent months; after one year, T-cell counts and TCRbeta diversity were mostly attributed to newly produced T cells. In some patients, high TCRbeta diversity at day 60 was attributed to recipient T cells and intrathymic progenitors that had survived conditioning.

The method behind the library was PCR. Sequencing was performed on an Illumina HiSeq 2500. To normalize quantification of the TCRbeta repertoire, the TCR libraries were built with molecular barcoding that relied on unique molecular identifiers. The raw public reads went through TCRdb reprocessing: fastp at Q25, MiXCR clone calling, in-frame beta chains kept. Identical CDR3 protein sequences are pooled into one entry, listed with their most common genes and DNA. In all, the sample holds about 440,000 distinct CDR3 sequences, and roughly 43% of those were seen once. The top ten hold about 30% of the sample. The meaning of the sample's treatment or condition label: allogeneic hematopoietic cell transplantation with graft depleted of TCRalphabeta T cells and CD19 B cells. Transplant recipients were children who received TCRalphabeta/CD19-depleted allogeneic hematopoietic cell grafts.

This sequence uses TRBV3-1 and TRBJ1-5, with the D gene not confidently named. This material consisted of PBMCs, taken before TCRalphabeta/CD19-depleted stem cell transplant. The sequence derives from a girl between 2 and 10 years old with aplastic anemia, due to receive a stem cell transplant. The CDR3 region has the sequence CASSNRAGDQPQHF. The DNA sequence is as follows: TGTGCCAGCAGCAACCGGGCCGGGGATCAGCCCCAGCATTTT. Supplemented by the reference TRBV3-1 and TRBJ1-5 proteins around the CDR3, the complete variable domain is DTAVSQTPKYLVTQMGNDKSIKCEQNLGHDTMYWYKQDSKKFLKIMFSYNNKELIINETVPNRFSPKSPDKAHLNLHINSLELGDSAVYFCASSNRAGDQPQHFGDGTRLSIL.